The 21 T cell receptor beta chains presented below share a single source sample, sequenced in a study of control samples from healthy donors and cancer patients. The method was immunoSEQ multiplex PCR; TCRdb's version includes in-frame clones alone and lacks a portion of them. The profile shows approximately 100,000 clones, approximately 81% of them singletons. The sequenced sample was blood. Every receptor here comes from a woman in her thirties or forties in good health.

The chain carries TRBV19 and TRBJ1-1; 11 bases map to TRBD1. There are 17 residues in the CDR3. CDR1 LNHDA and CDR2 SQIVND come from the germline V gene (reference sequence). Unmatched junction bases numbered 5, after V lost 1 base and J lost 1 base. This CDR3 reads CASSIGWTGGWNTEAFF. The DNA for the CDR3 is TGTGCCAGTAGTATAGGATGGACAGGGGGCTGGAACACTGAAGCTTTCTTT.

In nucleotides, the CDR3 is TGTGCCAGCAGCTTTTTGGGACAGGGGGTAGCACCCCTCCACTTT. Translating gives CASSFLGQGVAPLHF. J is TRBJ1-6 and V is TRBV7-2; 11 bases match TRBD1. The CDR3 sequence is 15 residues long. Trimming removed 3 bases from V and 11 bases from J; junction bases left unmatched: 6. Germline values: CDR1 SGHTA, CDR2 FQGNSA.

The chain is built from TRBV6-1 and TRBJ2-7; 9 bases are shared with TRBD1. The V and J ends lost 3 bases and 5 bases, in that order; junction bases with no gene match: 5. CDR1 is MNHNS and CDR2 is SASEGT in the germline V gene. The CDR3 spans 14 residues. CDR3 protein: CASSDGTGLNEQYF. CDR3 DNA: TGTGCCAGCAGTGACGGGACAGGGCTGAACGAGCAGTACTTC.

The gene calls are TRBV27 and TRBJ2-1; 10 bases align to TRBD2. V shed 4 bases and J 6 bases; nucleotides not matched to a gene: 9. Per germline, CDR1 MNHEY and CDR2 SMNVEV (reference sequence). The CDR3 runs 16 residues. The CDR3 region is CASSSLVAGGRNEQFF. The CDR3 DNA sequence: TGTGCCAGCAGTTCCCTCGTAGCGGGGGGTCGCAATGAGCAGTTCTTC.

The J gene is TRBJ2-3, the V gene TRBV7-2; no definite D call. The V gene's germline CDR1 is SGHTA and CDR2 FQGNSA. The CDR3 spans 13 residues. The V end was cut by 6 bases, the J end by 4 bases, with 11 bases between. CDR3 amino acids: CASSWTQSDTQYF. The CDR3 coding sequence is TGTGCCAGCAGTTGGACCCAATCAGATACGCAGTATTTT.

This clone has at least ten counts. The chain recombines TRBV30 with TRBJ1-1; TRBD1 matches at 7 bases. CDR1 GTSNPN and CDR2 SVGIG come from the germline V gene (reference sequence). The CDR3 runs 15 residues. Trimming at V came to 2 bases and at J to 3 bases, leaving 9 bases not matched to a gene. For the CDR3, the DNA is TGTGCCTGGAGTCCGATCGACCAGGGGGACACTGAAGCTTTCTTT. Its translation is CAWSPIDQGDTEAFF.

The V and J genes are TRBV4-1 and TRBJ2-2; weak D call: TRBD2 (7 bases). Germline CDR1 is MGHRA and CDR2 is YSYEKL. The CDR3 has 16 amino acids. Trimming pared 6 bases from V and 7 bases from J, leaving 21 bases between. The DNA for the CDR3 is TGCGCCAGCAGGTGGAGTGGGGGGGCCGATAGCGGGGAGCTGTTTTTT. Protein product: CASRWSGGADSGELFF.

The chain uses TRBV15 and TRBJ2-2; D might be TRBD1 (5 bases). Germline assignment: CDR1 LNHNV and CDR2 YYDKDF (reference sequence). The V end was cut by 4 bases, the J end by 5 bases, with 17 bases between. This CDR3 contains 16 residues. The CDR3 DNA reads TGTGCCACCAGCACCCCTGGGGCGATGGAAACCGGGGAGCTGTTTTTT. Encoded protein: CATSTPGAMETGELFF.

The chain uses TRBV5-6 and TRBJ1-1; 10 bases fit TRBD1. Germline CDR1 and CDR2: SGHDT and YYEEEE. V gave up 2 bases and J gave up 5 bases; unmatched junction bases: 3. The length of the CDR3 is 14 residues. CDR3 bases: TGTGCCAGCAGCTTCGGGACAGGGGCGACTGAAGCTTTCTTT. Protein: CASSFGTGATEAFF.

The V gene is TRBV6-1, the J gene TRBJ1-1; D unresolved. The germline V gene has CDR1 MNHNS and CDR2 SASEGT. The CDR3 loop spans 12 amino acids. V was shortened by 1 base and J by 1 base, with 1 base between the two germline ends. CDR3 loop: CASSEGNTEAFF. The CDR3 DNA sequence: TGTGCCAGCAGTGAAGGGAACACTGAAGCTTTCTTT.

The chain employs TRBV6-2 or TRBV6-3 and TRBJ1-4; D may be TRBD1 (5 bases). The CDR3 spans 16 residues. Trimming cost V 5 bases and J 0 bases, with 13 bases left between them. In germline, CDR1 is MNHEY, CDR2 SVGEGT. Here the CDR3 reads CASSTRQTATNEKLFF. The CDR3 DNA sequence: TGTGCCAGCAGTACCCGACAGACTGCAACTAATGAAAAACTGTTTTTT.

The chain employs TRBV7-3 and TRBJ2-2, with 14 nucleotides matching TRBD2. CDR1 and CDR2 (germline): SGHTA, FQGTGA. V was pared by 5 bases and J by 5 bases, with 7 bases of the junction left unmatched. The CDR3 length is 17 residues. As DNA, the CDR3 is TGTGCCAGCAGCCCCCGGACTAGCGGGGGGTCAACCGGGGAGCTGTTTTTT. This gives the protein CASSPRTSGGSTGELFF.

This chain connects TRBV7-2 to TRBJ2-7, with 9 positions matching TRBD1. The CDR3 loop spans 15 amino acids. Germline lookup yields CDR1 SGHTA and CDR2 FQGNSA. J lost 1 base, V lost 7 bases, and 8 bases had no gene match. The CDR3 loop reads CASTLTGGSSYEQYF. The DNA for the CDR3 is TGTGCCAGCACCCTAACAGGGGGCAGTTCCTACGAGCAGTACTTC.

To note about this clone: The same CDR3 can be traced to other DNA sequences in this sample. The genes are TRBV18 and TRBJ1-2, with 7 bases aligning to TRBD1. Losses at the gene ends were 6 bases for V and 3 bases for J; bases not matched to a gene: 4. The CDR3 loop spans 13 amino acids. Germline values: CDR1 KGHSH, CDR2 LQKENI. CDR3 DNA: TGTGCCAGCTCGCCTACAGGGGACTATGGCTACACCTTC. Amino acid sequence: CASSPTGDYGYTF. The complete variable domain, with remaining parts taken from reference TRBV18 and TRBJ1-2, reads NAGVMQNPRHLVRRRGQEARLRCSPMKGHSHVYWYRQLPEEGLKFMVYLQKENIIDESGMPKERFSAEFPKEGPSILRIQQVVRGDSAAYFCASSPTGDYGYTFGSGTRLTVV.

This chain uses TRBV6-6 with TRBJ2-3; D gene uncertain. This CDR3 has 14 amino acids. Per the germline V gene, CDR1 is MNHNY and CDR2 is SVGAGI (reference sequence). With 7 bases removed from V and 2 bases from J, the gap between germline ends came to 13 bases. CDR3 nucleotide sequence: TGTGCCAGCACGTCGGGCGGTCTCACAGATACGCAGTATTTT. Encoded protein: CASTSGGLTDTQYF.

V usage is TRBV10-2 and J usage is TRBJ1-5; 7 bases match TRBD1. Germline lookup yields CDR1 WSHSY and CDR2 SAAADI. V was clipped by 2 bases and J by 8 bases; unmatched bases: 6. This CDR3 comprises 14 residues. This CDR3 reads CASSEIGGSKPQHF. CDR3 nucleotides: TGCGCCAGCAGTGAGATAGGGGGCAGCAAGCCCCAGCATTTT.

The chain recombines TRBV3-1 (or the pseudogene TRBV3-2) with TRBJ2-3; possible D gene TRBD1, 6 bases. The CDR3 is made up of 14 amino acids. CDR1 and CDR2 (germline): LGHDT, YNNKEL (reference sequence). V lost 5 bases and J 8 bases, leaving 17 bases between the germline ends. CDR3 amino acids: CASSATRVGGTQYF. CDR3 bases: TGTGCCAGCAGCGCGACTCGTGTAGGGGGTACGCAGTATTTT.

The V and J genes are TRBV19 and TRBJ2-7; 8 bases are shared with TRBD1. The CDR3 spans 14 residues. Germline CDR1 LNHDA, CDR2 SQIVND (reference sequence). V lost 1 base to trimming and J lost 2 bases; unmatched junction nucleotides: 1. The CDR3 DNA is TGTGCCAGTAGTATAGGGACAGGGACCTACGAGCAGTACTTC. Translated: CASSIGTGTYEQYF.

A word on this clone: Other DNA sequences within the sample encode an identical CDR3. This sequence joins TRBV30 and TRBJ2-7, with TRBD2 matching over 7 bases. The length of the CDR3 is 14 residues. The V and J ends lost 5 bases and 2 bases, in that order; junction bases with no gene match: 9. From germline, CDR1 is GTSNPN and CDR2 SVGIG (reference sequence). The CDR3 spells CAWRGMGGTYEQYF. The CDR3 nucleotides read TGTGCCTGGCGGGGGATGGGGGGGACCTACGAGCAGTACTTC.

This rearrangement joins TRBV5-1 to TRBJ1-1, with D possibly matching TRBD1 (6 bases). Germline CDR1 SGHRS, CDR2 YFSETQ. The CDR3 has 13 amino acids. Trimming removed 6 bases at V and 4 bases at J, with 13 bases between. CDR3 nucleotide sequence: TGCGCCAGCACCGGACAGAGCGGCACTGAAGCTTTCTTT. Translating gives CASTGQSGTEAFF.

This sequence joins TRBV21-1 and TRBJ2-6; whether TRBD2, the table's D call, matches the DNA was not checked. TRBV21-1 is a known pseudogene. The CDR3 covers 17 residues. The CDR3 sequence is CASSKSGDQLGANVLTF. The CDR3 DNA reads as TGTGCCAGCAGCAAGTCGGGGGACCAGCTGGGGGCCAACGTCCTGACTTTC.